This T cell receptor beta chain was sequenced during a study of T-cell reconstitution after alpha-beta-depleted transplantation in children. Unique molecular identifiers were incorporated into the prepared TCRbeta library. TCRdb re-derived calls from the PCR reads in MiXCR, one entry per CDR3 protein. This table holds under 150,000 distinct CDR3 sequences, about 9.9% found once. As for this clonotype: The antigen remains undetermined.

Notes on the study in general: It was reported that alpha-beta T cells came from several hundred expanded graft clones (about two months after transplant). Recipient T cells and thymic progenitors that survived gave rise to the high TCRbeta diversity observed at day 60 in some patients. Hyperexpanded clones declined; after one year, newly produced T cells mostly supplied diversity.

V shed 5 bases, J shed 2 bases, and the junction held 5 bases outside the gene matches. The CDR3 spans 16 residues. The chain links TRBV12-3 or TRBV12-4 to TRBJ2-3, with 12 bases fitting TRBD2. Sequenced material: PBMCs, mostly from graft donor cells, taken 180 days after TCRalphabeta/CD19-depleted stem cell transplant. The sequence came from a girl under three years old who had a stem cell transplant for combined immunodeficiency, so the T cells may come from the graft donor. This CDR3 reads CASSLPSGGATDTQYF. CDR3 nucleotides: TGTGCCAGCAGTCTCCCTAGCGGGGGGGCCACAGATACGCAGTATTTT.